This T cell receptor beta chain was sequenced for a study of cytomegalovirus exposure and HLA in healthy donors. Study overall: Among 150 million to 200 million T cells, an earlier analysis found about 100 million unique TCR beta sequences.

The PCR used 60 Vbeta and 13 Jbeta primers. In the original workflow: Roughly 81 million unique TCR beta chains, roughly 12 million shared, were counted in a later analysis. The method was immunoSEQ multiplex PCR; TCRdb's version includes in-frame clones alone and lacks a portion of them. That table gives V, J and clone size, and the DNA gave D and trimming. The sample yields about 140,000 clones, about 61% seen once. Trimming cost V 3 bases and J 0 bases, with 10 bases left between them. CDR3 length equals 15 residues. Germline assignment: CDR1 SGDLS and CDR2 YYNGEE. The donors (healthy individuals) were bone marrow donors.

The V call is TRBV9, the J call TRBJ2-1; a weak D match, TRBD2 (7 bases). This clonotype was obtained from a woman aged 40 to 50 in good health and CMV-seronegative. The specimen sequenced was PBMCs. CDR3 in DNA: TGTGCCAGCAGCGAGGGGGGGAACTCCTACAATGAGCAGTTCTTC. Its protein product is CASSEGGNSYNEQFF.